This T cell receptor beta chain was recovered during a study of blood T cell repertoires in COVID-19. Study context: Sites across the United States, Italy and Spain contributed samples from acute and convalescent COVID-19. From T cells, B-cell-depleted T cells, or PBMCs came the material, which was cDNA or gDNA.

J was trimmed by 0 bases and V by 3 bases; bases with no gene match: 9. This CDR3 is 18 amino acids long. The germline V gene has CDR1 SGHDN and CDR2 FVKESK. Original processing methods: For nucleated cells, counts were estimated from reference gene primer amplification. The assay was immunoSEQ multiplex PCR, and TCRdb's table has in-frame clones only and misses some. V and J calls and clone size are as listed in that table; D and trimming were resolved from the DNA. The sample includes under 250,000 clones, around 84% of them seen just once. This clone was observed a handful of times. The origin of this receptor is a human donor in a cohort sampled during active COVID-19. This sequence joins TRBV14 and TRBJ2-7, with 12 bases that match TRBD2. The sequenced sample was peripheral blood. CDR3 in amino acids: CASSHKFTSGRPSYEQYF. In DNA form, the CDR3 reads TGTGCCAGCAGCCACAAATTTACTAGCGGGAGGCCCTCCTACGAGCAGTACTTC.